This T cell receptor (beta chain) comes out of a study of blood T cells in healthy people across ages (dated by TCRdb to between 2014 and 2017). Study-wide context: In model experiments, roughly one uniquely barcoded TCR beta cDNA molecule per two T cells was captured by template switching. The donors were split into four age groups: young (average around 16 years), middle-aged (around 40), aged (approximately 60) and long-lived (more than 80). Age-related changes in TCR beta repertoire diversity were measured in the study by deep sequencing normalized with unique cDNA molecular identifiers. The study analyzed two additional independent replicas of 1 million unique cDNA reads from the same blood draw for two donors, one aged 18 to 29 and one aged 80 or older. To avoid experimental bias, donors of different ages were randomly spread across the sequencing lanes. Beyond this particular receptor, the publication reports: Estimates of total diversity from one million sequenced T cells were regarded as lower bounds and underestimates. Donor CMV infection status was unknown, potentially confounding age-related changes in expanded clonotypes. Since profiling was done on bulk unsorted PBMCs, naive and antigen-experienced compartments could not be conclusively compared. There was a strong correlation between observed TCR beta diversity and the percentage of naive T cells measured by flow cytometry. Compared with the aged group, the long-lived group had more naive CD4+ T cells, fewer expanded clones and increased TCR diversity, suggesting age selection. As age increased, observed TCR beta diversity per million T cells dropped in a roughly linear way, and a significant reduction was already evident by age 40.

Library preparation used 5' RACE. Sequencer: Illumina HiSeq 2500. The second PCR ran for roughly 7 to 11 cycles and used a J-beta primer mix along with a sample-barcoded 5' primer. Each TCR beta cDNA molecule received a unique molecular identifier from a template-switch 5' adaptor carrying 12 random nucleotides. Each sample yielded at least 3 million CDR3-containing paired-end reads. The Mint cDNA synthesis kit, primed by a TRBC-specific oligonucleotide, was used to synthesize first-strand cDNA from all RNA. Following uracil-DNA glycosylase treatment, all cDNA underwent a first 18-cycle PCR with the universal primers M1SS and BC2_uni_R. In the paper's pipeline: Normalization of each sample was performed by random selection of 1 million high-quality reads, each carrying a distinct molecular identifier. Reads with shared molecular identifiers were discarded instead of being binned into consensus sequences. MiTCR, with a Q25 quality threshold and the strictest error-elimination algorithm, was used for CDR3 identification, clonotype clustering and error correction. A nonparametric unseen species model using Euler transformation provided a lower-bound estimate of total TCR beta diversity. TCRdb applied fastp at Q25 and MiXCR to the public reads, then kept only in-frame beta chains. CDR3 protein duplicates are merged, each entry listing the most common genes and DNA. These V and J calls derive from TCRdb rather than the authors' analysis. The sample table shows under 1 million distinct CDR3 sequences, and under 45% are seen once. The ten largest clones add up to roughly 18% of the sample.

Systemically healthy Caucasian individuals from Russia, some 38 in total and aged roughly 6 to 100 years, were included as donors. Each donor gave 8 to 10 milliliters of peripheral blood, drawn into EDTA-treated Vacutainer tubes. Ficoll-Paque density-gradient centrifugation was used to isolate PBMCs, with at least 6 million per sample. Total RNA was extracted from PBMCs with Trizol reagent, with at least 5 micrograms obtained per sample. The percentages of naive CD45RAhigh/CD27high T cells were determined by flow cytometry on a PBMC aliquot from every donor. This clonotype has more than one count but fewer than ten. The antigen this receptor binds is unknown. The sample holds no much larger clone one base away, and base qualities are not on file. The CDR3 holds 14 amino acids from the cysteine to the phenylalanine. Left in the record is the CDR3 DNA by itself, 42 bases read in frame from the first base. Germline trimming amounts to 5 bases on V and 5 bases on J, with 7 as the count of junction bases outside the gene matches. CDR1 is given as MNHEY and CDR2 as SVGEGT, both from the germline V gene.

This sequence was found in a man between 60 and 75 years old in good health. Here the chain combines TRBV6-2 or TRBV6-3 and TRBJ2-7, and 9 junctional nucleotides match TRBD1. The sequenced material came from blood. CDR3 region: CASSRDRVYHEQYF. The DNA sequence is TGTGCCAGCAGTCGGGACAGGGTTTACCACGAGCAGTACTTC.